The rows below give T cell receptor beta chains drawn from one sample of a study of shared clonotypes between healthy human individuals. TCRdb keeps only in-frame clones here, not all; method: immunoSEQ multiplex PCR. The profile shows about 690,000 clones, around 91% of them singletons. Sequencing was performed on memory CD8+ T cells from PBMCs. The receptors were sampled from a man between 18 and 35 years old in good health. Some clones in this sample may be carry-over from other donors' samples. CDR3s include the opening cysteine and the closing phenylalanine or tryptophan. Fields, in order: V gene, CDR3 length, clone size, D gene, J gene, CDR3 DNA, CDR3 protein. D genes are given only for firm matches. The size entry is marked missing in some rows and otherwise reads once, few, many or a size class.

TRBV6-5	13	NA	NA	TRBJ2-3	TGTGCCAGCAGTTTTGGACCGGCAGATACGCAGTATTTT	CASSFGPADTQYF
TRBV29-1	14	once	NA	TRBJ2-1	TGCAGCGTTGAAGATCAAACTGACTCGGATGAGCAGTTCTTC	CSVEDQTDSDEQFF
TRBV5-6	13	NA	NA	TRBJ1-1	TGTGCCAGCAGCTTTCGGTGGGATACTGAAGCTTTCTTT	CASSFRWDTEAFF
TRBV28	13	NA	NA	TRBJ2-1	TGTGCCAGCAGCCGGGGGAGCAGTGATGAGCAGTTCTTC	CASSRGSSDEQFF
TRBV7-9	15	NA	TRBD2	TRBJ2-5	TGTGCCAGCAGCCCCCCCCTCCCGGGGGGAGAGACCCAGTACTTC	CASSPPLPGGETQYF
TRBV6-1	16	NA	TRBD1	TRBJ2-1	TGTGCCAGCAGTGATTGGGAGCAGGGGGTGTACAATGAGCAGTTCTTC	CASSDWEQGVYNEQFF
TRBV10-3	15	NA	NA	TRBJ2-7	TGTGCCATCAGTGAGTCTGGCGGATCAACCTACGAGCAGTACTTC	CAISESGGSTYEQYF
TRBV7-8	19	NA	TRBD2	TRBJ2-1	TGTGCCAGCAGCTTAGGGCTAGCGGGAGTAACAGGATTCTACAATGAGCAGTTCTTC	CASSLGLAGVTGFYNEQFF
TRBV28	14	NA	NA	TRBJ2-1	TGTGCCAGCAGCCCAGACTATGTCGCTAGTGAGCAGTTCTTC	CASSPDYVASEQFF
TRBV19	15	NA	TRBD1	TRBJ2-1	TGTGCCAGTAGATTGGGGACAGGGGTCGTTGGGGAGCAGTTCTTC	CASRLGTGVVGEQFF
TRBV7-9	14	NA	TRBD1	TRBJ2-5	TGTGCCAGCAGCTCCGGACAGGGGGTGGAGACCCAGTACTTC	CASSSGQGVETQYF
TRBV10-3	15	once	TRBD2	TRBJ2-6	TGTGCCATCAGTGAAGCGGGAACTGGGGCCAACGTCCTGACTTTC	CAISEAGTGANVLTF
TRBV6-6	13	NA	NA	TRBJ1-2	TGTGCCAGCATCCACTCGTCGGGGGCTGGCTACACCTTC	CASIHSSGAGYTF
TRBV29-1	13	NA	NA	TRBJ2-7	TGCAGCGTTGAAGATCGAGGGGGTCGGGAGCAGTACTTC	CSVEDRGGREQYF
TRBV6-4	17	NA	TRBD1	TRBJ2-6	TGTGCCAGAATAGGGACAGGGGGCGGCTCTGGGGCCAACGTCCTGACTTTC	CARIGTGGGSGANVLTF
TRBV5-1	15	NA	TRBD2	TRBJ2-7	TGCGCCAGCAGCGTCCTGGGGGGGAGCCCGTACGAGCAGTACTTC	CASSVLGGSPYEQYF
TRBV15	15	NA	TRBD1	TRBJ2-3	TGTGCCACCACCCTGGACAGGGACGTCTGGGATACGCAGTATTTT	CATTLDRDVWDTQYF
TRBV29-1	12	NA	NA	TRBJ2-1	TGCAGCGCAAGGGACGGATACAATGAGCAGTTCTTC	CSARDGYNEQFF
TRBV11-3	14	NA	NA	TRBJ2-5	TGTGCCAGCAGCTCCTATGGGGGACAAGAGACCCAGTACTTC	CASSSYGGQETQYF
TRBV7-9	14	NA	NA	TRBJ1-4	TGTGCCAGCAGCTTTGGGGGGATTAATGAAAAACTGTTTTTT	CASSFGGINEKLFF
TRBV4-3	15	once	TRBD1	TRBJ2-7	TGCGCCAGCAGCCAAGCCCCTGGGACAGCCTACGAGCAGTACTTC	CASSQAPGTAYEQYF
TRBV4-1	18	NA	TRBD2	TRBJ2-1	TGCGCCAGCAGCCAAGATCCTAGCGGGGCCCGCTCCTACAATGAGCAGTTCTTC	CASSQDPSGARSYNEQFF
TRBV15	14	NA	NA	TRBJ2-2	TGTGCCACCAGCCTTGCCGTGGGCACCGGGGAGCTGTTTTTT	CATSLAVGTGELFF
TRBV19	15	NA	TRBD2	TRBJ2-7	TGTGCCAGTAGTATACGGCTAGCGGTGTCCTACGAGCAGTACTTC	CASSIRLAVSYEQYF
TRBV4-3	16	NA	TRBD2	TRBJ2-1	TGCGCCAGCAGTCGCCGGACTAGCGGGGGCTACAATGAGCAGTTCTTC	CASSRRTSGGYNEQFF
TRBV19	15	NA	NA	TRBJ2-2	TGTGCCAGTAGTACCCGGCCCCGGTCAGCCGGGGAGCTGTTTTTT	CASSTRPRSAGELFF
TRBV4-2	14	NA	NA	TRBJ2-3	TGTGCCAGCAGCCCCCTTCCGTGGGAAGATACGCAGTATTTT	CASSPLPWEDTQYF
TRBV27	16	NA	TRBD2	TRBJ2-7	TGTGCCAGCAGTTTAGCCCCCCGTAGCGGGAGGTACGAGCAGTACTTC	CASSLAPRSGRYEQYF